The following is a TCR beta chain sequence with its context. The protocol was immunoSEQ multiplex PCR, while the TCRdb copy is restricted to in-frame clones and leaves out a portion. In the table there are a few hundred thousand clones, 80% to 90% of which are singletons. The record originates from a study of blood T cell repertoires in COVID-19. Study as a whole: Specimens from acute and convalescent COVID-19 originated in the United States, Italy and Spain.

The CDR3 length is 15 residues. Germline V gene sequence: CDR1 SGHVS, CDR2 FQNEAQ. V lost 1 base and J lost 3; bases outside the gene matches: 5. Material: PBMCs or T cells enriched from blood (not recorded which). This receptor was taken from a man aged 30-40 years who had recovered from COVID-19. The chain couples TRBV7-8 to TRBJ2-7, with 8 nucleotides matching TRBD2. The CDR3 loop reads CASSLVAGGVYEQYF. Written as DNA, the CDR3 is TGTGCCAGCAGCTTAGTGGCGGGAGGTGTCTACGAGCAGTACTTC.